This TCR beta chain was identified in a study of blood T cell repertoires in COVID-19. Germline V gene sequence: CDR1 MNHNS, CDR2 SASEGT. The CDR3 covers 15 residues. The ends lost 3 bases at V and 2 bases at J; junction bases unmatched: 3. TCRdb's copy holds only in-frame clones and misses some; the assay was immunoSEQ multiplex PCR. This sample yields approximately 100,000 clones, of which roughly 88% are seen a single time; less than 7.5% belongs to the top ten. The source material was peripheral blood. This sequence originates from a woman aged 60-75 years with acute or convalescent COVID-19. The chain uses TRBV6-1 and TRBJ2-3; 9 bases fit TRBD2. CDR3 sequence (DNA): TGTGCCAGCAGTGACGCTAGCGGGATCACAGATACGCAGTATTTT. Its protein product is CASSDASGITDTQYF.